The 2 T cell receptor beta chains below come from one sample, sequenced in a study of beta chain features in type 1 diabetes. Expressed TCRB transcripts were sequenced, since all the RNA that had been isolated was reverse transcribed. Sequencing used immunoSEQ multiplex PCR; TCRdb keeps in-frame clones, though not all of them. The repertoire holds 300,000 to 400,000 clones, with roughly 8% as singletons. Sequencing was performed on central memory CD4+ T cells from blood. The receptors originated from a young woman in good health.

In its sample, this clone was seen many times. V gene TRBV28 combines with J gene TRBJ2-7; 8 bases fit TRBD1. CDR3 size: 14 residues. V lost 3 bases, J lost 2 bases, and 3 bases stayed unmatched. Germline V gene sequence: CDR1 MDHEN, CDR2 SYDVKM. The CDR3 loop is CASSLGQAPYEQYF. The CDR3 region has the DNA TGTGCCAGCAGTTTGGGACAGGCTCCCTACGAGCAGTACTTC.

The V gene is TRBV7-2, the J gene TRBJ1-4; no firm D call. Between the trimmed V and J ends, which lost 6 bases and 8 bases, there was a span of 22 bases. In germline, CDR1 is SGHTA, CDR2 FQGNSA. The CDR3 is 16 residues long. In DNA form, the CDR3 reads TGTGCCAGCAGTCATGAAAGTGGTTTTGGTCGGGAAAAACTGTTTTTT. Translated: CASSHESGFGREKLFF. The full variable domain, with the rest looked up from reference TRBV7-2 and TRBJ1-4, is GAGVSQSPSNKVTEKGKDVELRCDPISGHTALYWYRQSLGQGLEFLIYFQGNSAPDKSGLPSDRFSAERTGGSVSTLTIQRTQQEDSAVYLCASSHESGFGREKLFFGSGTQLSVL.